This TCR beta chain came from a study of cytomegalovirus exposure and HLA in healthy donors. Study-wide context: Clustering assigned 81% of the roughly 420 genotyped donors to the Caucasian-associated ancestry cluster. Study-level findings and limits: Prior analysis indicated that the majority of TCR beta V segments exhibited productivity approximately 87% or approximately 30% of the time. Certain indistinguishable V segments, among them TRBV6-2 and TRBV6-3, were excluded.

As regards this clone: The antigen remains unidentified.

The study ran its PCR with 60 Vbeta and 13 Jbeta primers. Only in-frame clones appear in the TCRdb table, and some are missing; sequencing was by immunoSEQ multiplex PCR. The profile shows more than 150,000 clones, roughly four fifths of them singletons. This CDR3 spans 14 amino acids. V was pared by 1 base and J by 9 bases, with 13 bases between. Germline lookup yields CDR1 LGHNA and CDR2 YNFKEQ. This clonotype was obtained from a man between 18 and 29 years old in good health and CMV-seronegative. V gene TRBV4-2 combines with J gene TRBJ2-1; a possible D gene is TRBD1 (5 bases). Specimen: PBMCs. Here the CDR3 reads CASSQVGLVGEQFF. In DNA form, the CDR3 reads TGTGCCAGCAGCCAAGTGGGGCTAGTCGGTGAGCAGTTCTTC.